These T cell receptor beta chains were read from a single sample in a study of T cells in Graves' hyperthyroidism and ophthalmopathy. TCRdb fed the multiplex PCR reads into MiXCR, producing one record per CDR3 protein. The profile shows hundreds of thousands of distinct CDR3 sequences, 13% to 15% of them singletons. The sample consisted of blood. These receptor sequences come from a woman in her fifties or sixties with Graves' ophthalmopathy. Each CDR3 is given with its conserved first and last residue. The order of the fields is D gene, J gene, V gene, clone size, CDR3 protein, CDR3 DNA. The D gene is left open where the match is weak. Size tells how often a clone was seen (once, few, many) or the class of an expanded clone, and some rows leave it out.

d_call: NA; j_call: TRBJ2-1; v_call: TRBV9; clone_size: few; cdr3_aa: CASSFGGVWDEQFF; cdr3_nt: TGTGCCAGCAGCTTTGGGGGAGTTTGGGATGAGCAGTTCTTC
d_call: TRBD1; j_call: TRBJ1-5; v_call: TRBV24-1; clone_size: many; cdr3_aa: CATKQGGGNQPQHF; cdr3_nt: TGTGCCACCAAGCAGGGGGGAGGGAATCAGCCCCAGCATTTT
d_call: TRBD1; j_call: TRBJ1-2; v_call: TRBV7-9; clone_size: many; cdr3_aa: CASSHRQGNGYTF; cdr3_nt: TGTGCCAGCAGCCACCGACAGGGAAACGGCTACACCTTC
d_call: NA; j_call: TRBJ2-1; v_call: TRBV6-4; clone_size: few; cdr3_aa: CASSEGVSGREQFF; cdr3_nt: TGTGCCAGCAGTGAGGGGGTATCCGGTCGGGAGCAGTTCTTC
d_call: NA; j_call: TRBJ1-5; v_call: TRBV18; clone_size: many; cdr3_aa: CASSPSTGTGQPQHF; cdr3_nt: TGTGCCAGCTCACCATCTACAGGGACTGGGCAGCCCCAGCATTTT
d_call: NA; j_call: TRBJ1-1; v_call: TRBV7-9; clone_size: few; cdr3_aa: CASSGMVNTEAFF; cdr3_nt: TGTGCCAGCAGCGGAATGGTGAACACTGAAGCTTTCTTT
d_call: TRBD1; j_call: TRBJ2-5; v_call: TRBV5-5; clone_size: many; cdr3_aa: CASSPDRGRSETQYF; cdr3_nt: TGTGCCAGCAGCCCCGACAGGGGGCGGTCAGAGACCCAGTACTTC
d_call: NA; j_call: TRBJ2-1; v_call: TRBV29-1; clone_size: few; cdr3_aa: CSVEDLWGRFNEQFF; cdr3_nt: TGCAGCGTTGAAGATCTTTGGGGGCGGTTCAATGAGCAGTTCTTC
d_call: TRBD2; j_call: TRBJ2-1; v_call: TRBV6-2/TRBV6-3; clone_size: once; cdr3_aa: CASSYHLAVPSYNEQFF; cdr3_nt: TGTGCCAGCAGTTACCACCTAGCGGTTCCCTCCTACAATGAGCAGTTCTTC
d_call: TRBD2; j_call: TRBJ2-1; v_call: TRBV20-1; clone_size: few; cdr3_aa: CSAETSGEQFF; cdr3_nt: TGCAGTGCGGAAACTAGCGGTGAGCAGTTCTTC
d_call: TRBD2; j_call: TRBJ2-7; v_call: TRBV6-1; clone_size: few; cdr3_aa: CATREGGYEQYF; cdr3_nt: TGTGCCACCCGGGAGGGGGGTTACGAGCAGTACTTC
d_call: NA; j_call: TRBJ2-7; v_call: TRBV28; clone_size: many; cdr3_aa: CASSLLLADSYEQYF; cdr3_nt: TGTGCCAGCAGTTTATTATTGGCGGATTCCTACGAGCAGTACTTC
d_call: TRBD2; j_call: TRBJ2-3; v_call: TRBV11-2; clone_size: NA; cdr3_aa: CATSDPTAAREYGTDTQYF; cdr3_nt: TGTGCCACCAGTGATCCCACCGCGGCGCGGGAGTATGGGACAGATACGCAGTATTTT
d_call: NA; j_call: TRBJ2-1; v_call: TRBV28; clone_size: many; cdr3_aa: CASSLLRAIYNEQFF; cdr3_nt: TGTGCCAGCAGTTTATTGCGGGCTATCTACAATGAGCAGTTCTTC
d_call: NA; j_call: TRBJ2-1; v_call: TRBV4-3; clone_size: NA; cdr3_aa: CASSQDVYANEQFF; cdr3_nt: TGCGCCAGCAGCCAAGATGTTTACGCCAATGAGCAGTTCTTC
d_call: TRBD2; j_call: TRBJ2-3; v_call: TRBV2; clone_size: NA; cdr3_aa: CASSKDPGLVADTQYF; cdr3_nt: TGTGCCAGCAGTAAGGACCCGGGACTAGTCGCAGATACGCAGTATTTT
d_call: NA; j_call: TRBJ1-1; v_call: TRBV27; clone_size: many; cdr3_aa: CASSLNSMNTEAFF; cdr3_nt: TGTGCCAGCAGTTTGAACAGCATGAACACTGAAGCTTTCTTT
d_call: TRBD2; j_call: TRBJ2-1; v_call: TRBV7-2; clone_size: many; cdr3_aa: CASSLALGAGNPYNEQFF; cdr3_nt: TGTGCCAGCAGCTTAGCCCTAGGAGCGGGGAACCCTTACAATGAGCAGTTCTTC
d_call: TRBD2; j_call: TRBJ2-1; v_call: TRBV19; clone_size: NA; cdr3_aa: CASSMTGTSGATYNEQFF; cdr3_nt: TGTGCCAGTAGTATGACCGGGACTAGCGGTGCGACCTACAATGAGCAGTTCTTC
d_call: NA; j_call: TRBJ2-7; v_call: TRBV12-5; clone_size: many; cdr3_aa: CASGLVRGGEQYF; cdr3_nt: TGTGCTAGTGGTTTGGTACGGGGTGGAGAGCAGTACTTC
d_call: TRBD1; j_call: TRBJ2-7; v_call: TRBV27; clone_size: many; cdr3_aa: CASSPRGQGYEQYF; cdr3_nt: TGTGCCAGCAGTCCTAGGGGACAGGGGTACGAGCAGTACTTC
d_call: TRBD2; j_call: TRBJ2-5; v_call: TRBV12-3/TRBV12-4; clone_size: many; cdr3_aa: CASSSPGLAGPYQETQYF; cdr3_nt: TGTGCCAGCAGTTCGCCGGGACTAGCGGGCCCGTACCAAGAGACCCAGTACTTC